Each of the 2 T cell receptor beta chains below was sequenced from the same sample in a study of T-cell reconstitution after alpha-beta-depleted transplantation in children. The TCRbeta library was prepared with unique molecular identifiers. A single record per CDR3 protein comes from TCRdb applying MiXCR to the PCR reads. Among 400,000 to 450,000 distinct CDR3 sequences listed, around 46% were seen once. The input for sequencing was PBMCs, taken before TCRalphabeta/CD19-depleted stem cell transplant. The receptors here all came from a girl aged 2 to 10 with aplastic anemia, due to receive a stem cell transplant.

This clonotype was counted ten times or more. The genes are TRBV29-1 and TRBJ2-5, with D perhaps matching TRBD1 (5 bases). Germline-derived CDR1 and CDR2 are SQVTM and ANQGSEA. The CDR3 totals 12 residues. Trimming took 3 bases from V and 1 from J, leaving 6 bases between them. The CDR3 bases are TGCAGCGTTGAGGGGCTCCAAGAGACCCAGTACTTC. Translation: CSVEGLQETQYF.

The chain has TRBV7-2 and TRBJ2-7, with a possible D match to TRBD1 (5 bases). CDR1 is SGHTA and CDR2 is FQGNSA in the germline V gene. The CDR3 runs to 15 residues. With 3 bases removed from V and 3 bases from J, the gap between germline ends came to 15 bases. CDR3 coding DNA: TGTGCCAGCAGCTTTCGCGACAGTTCCTTCTACGAGCAGTACTTC. This translates into CASSFRDSSFYEQYF.